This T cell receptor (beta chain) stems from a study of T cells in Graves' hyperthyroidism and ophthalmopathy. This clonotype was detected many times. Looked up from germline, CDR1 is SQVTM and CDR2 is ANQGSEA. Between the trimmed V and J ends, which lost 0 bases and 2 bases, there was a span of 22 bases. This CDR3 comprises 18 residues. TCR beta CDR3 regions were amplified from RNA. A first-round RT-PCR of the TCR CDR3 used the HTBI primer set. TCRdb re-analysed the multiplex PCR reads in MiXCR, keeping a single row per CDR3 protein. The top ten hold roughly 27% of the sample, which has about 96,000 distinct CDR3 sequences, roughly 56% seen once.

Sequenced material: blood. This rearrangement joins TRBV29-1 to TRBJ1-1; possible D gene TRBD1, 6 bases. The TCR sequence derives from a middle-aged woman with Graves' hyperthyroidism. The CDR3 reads CSVEDSPPLDRINTEAFF. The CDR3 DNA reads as TGCAGCGTTGAAGACTCCCCTCCCCTCGACAGGATCAACACTGAAGCTTTCTTT. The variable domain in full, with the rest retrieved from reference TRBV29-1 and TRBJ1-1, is SAVISQKPSRDICQRGTSLTIQCQVDSQVTMMFWYRQQPGQSLTLIATANQGSEATYESGFVIDKFPISRPNLTFSTLTVSNMSPEDSSIYLCSVEDSPPLDRINTEAFFGQGTRLTVV.